This T cell receptor (beta chain) was sequenced during a study of sequential checkpoint blockade in melanoma. For the study at large: Arm A got nivolumab then ipilimumab; arm B the reverse, 1:1.

As to treatment: randomized to nivolumab then ipilimumab (arm A) or the reverse (arm B). This CDR3 has 17 amino acids. The germline V gene encodes CDR1 LGHNA and CDR2 YNFKEQ. V lost 6 bases, J lost 3 bases, and 12 bases stayed unmatched. Assay: immunoSEQ multiplex PCR; the TCRdb copy retains only in-frame clones and omits some. Among 15,000 to 20,000 clones listed, about two thirds were seen once. The sample in question was CD8+ T cells sorted from blood (inferred from file names), obtained from a patient given nivolumab and ipilimumab in sequence. The sequence was obtained from a human donor with melanoma. The J gene is TRBJ2-3, the V gene TRBV4-2, with 10 bases matching TRBD2. The CDR3 spells CASSSWAELAGTDTQYF. Here the CDR3 DNA reads TGTGCCAGCAGTTCCTGGGCAGAACTAGCGGGGACAGATACGCAGTATTTT.